These 18 T cell receptor beta chains share one sample of origin, sequenced in a study of a mutant IDH1 vaccine in newly diagnosed glioma. What these receptors recognize is not known. Produced via immunoSEQ multiplex PCR; TCRdb's table is partial and in-frame only. The table records tens of thousands of clones, 70% to 85% of them present only once. The time point: week 47, end of study. Topical imiquimod was applied with each vaccine dose, which held 300 ug of mutant IDH1 20-mer peptide. This material consisted of PBMCs, taken from a glioma patient whose treatment included an IDH1 peptide vaccine. These receptor sequences come from a man aged 18 to 35 with glioma. Some clones in this sample may be carry-over from other donors' samples.

This clone appeared a single time. The chain is built from TRBV19 and TRBJ2-1, with D maybe TRBD2 (5 bases). Germline loops: CDR1 LNHDA, CDR2 SQIVND (reference sequence). The CDR3 runs 17 residues. The ends were cut back, 2 bases at V and 0 bases at J, with 14 bases in the middle. CDR3 coding DNA: TGTGCCAGTAGTATAAGAGGGCTTCCGAGCTCCTACAATGAGCAGTTCTTC. Its translation: CASSIRGLPSSYNEQFF.

V gene TRBV30 combines with J gene TRBJ2-1; the D gene is possibly TRBD2 (6 bases). Germline assignment: CDR1 GTSNPN and CDR2 SVGIG (reference sequence). V shed 1 base and J shed 2 bases, with 21 bases lying between them. The CDR3 spans 18 residues. DNA for the CDR3: TGTGCCTGGAGTGGGAGGTATTGGACTGGCGGGACCTACAATGAGCAGTTCTTC. Translating gives CAWSGRYWTGGTYNEQFF. The complete variable domain, with remaining parts taken from reference TRBV30 and TRBJ2-1, reads SQTIHQWPATLVQPVGSPLSLECTVEGTSNPNLYWYRQAAGRGLQLLFYSVGIGQISSEVPQNLSASRPQDRQFILSSKKLLLSDSGFYLCAWSGRYWTGGTYNEQFFGPGTRLTVL.

This sequence joins TRBV6-5 and TRBJ2-7; tentatively, D is TRBD2 (7 bases). V dropped 0 bases and J dropped 5 bases, with 17 bases sitting between them. CDR1 and CDR2 from the germline V gene are MNHEY and SVGAGI. The CDR3 covers 16 residues. In DNA form, the CDR3 reads TGTGCCAGCAGTTACTCGAAAACAGGGAGGGGGAACGAGCAGTACTTC. As protein: CASSYSKTGRGNEQYF.

J is TRBJ1-5 and V is TRBV5-4; 8 nucleotides agree with TRBD1. This CDR3 is 14 amino acids long. Germline loops: CDR1 SGHNT, CDR2 YYREEE (reference sequence). Trimming removed 4 bases from V and 4 bases from J; junction bases left unmatched: 4. Written as DNA, the CDR3 is TGTGCCAGCAGCCTCGGGACAGGTAATCAGCCCCAGCATTTT. Translation: CASSLGTGNQPQHF.

This clone appeared once. The rearrangement links TRBV7-8 to TRBJ2-3; D not resolved. The V gene lost 5 bases and the J gene lost 9 bases, with 12 bases spanning the gap. The germline V gene encodes CDR1 SGHVS and CDR2 FQNEAQ. CDR3 size: 12 residues. This chain's CDR3 is CASSPPARTQYF. The CDR3 bases are TGTGCCAGCAGCCCTCCGGCGAGGACGCAGTATTTT.

The V and J genes are TRBV4-2 and TRBJ1-3; maybe TRBD1 (6 bases). This CDR3 is 16 amino acids long. Germline V gene data show CDR1 as LGHNA and CDR2 as YNFKEQ. V lost 0 bases and J lost 2, with 11 bases in between. The CDR3 nucleotides are TGTGCCAGCAGCCAAGAACTGGGGGCGACTGGAAACACCATATATTTT. Its translation is CASSQELGATGNTIYF.

This chain links TRBV6-5 with TRBJ1-2; D is uncertain. CDR3 length equals 14 residues. Per germline, CDR1 MNHEY and CDR2 SVGAGI. V lost 6 bases, J lost 0 bases, and 11 bases lay in between. The CDR3 loop reads CASRSGPPNYGYTF. The CDR3 region has the DNA TGTGCCAGCAGGAGCGGGCCGCCTAACTATGGCTACACCTTC.

The rearrangement links TRBV9 to TRBJ2-7; 7 bases are a match to TRBD1. The CDR3 is 16 residues long. The germline gives CDR1 SGDLS, CDR2 YYNGEE. J was trimmed by 0 bases and V by 4 bases; bases with no gene match: 10. This CDR3 is CASSIRTGASSYEQYF. CDR3 DNA: TGTGCCAGCAGCATAAGGACAGGCGCTAGCTCCTACGAGCAGTACTTC. The full variable domain, in which reference TRBV9 and TRBJ2-7 provide the parts outside the CDR3, is DSGVTQTPKHLITATGQRVTLRCSPRSGDLSVYWYQQSLDQGLQFLIQYYNGEERAKGNILERFSAQQFPDLHSELNLSSLELGDSALYFCASSIRTGASSYEQYFGPGTRLTVT.

This clone was seen only a few times. The chain joins TRBV29-1 to TRBJ1-5; D unclear. Looked up from germline, CDR1 is SQVTM and CDR2 is ANQGSEA. Trimming took 4 bases from V and 0 from J, leaving 7 bases between them. The CDR3 spans 13 residues. In DNA form, the CDR3 reads TGCAGCGTTGCGGAGAATAGCAATCAGCCCCAGCATTTT. Protein product: CSVAENSNQPQHF. Full variable domain (missing parts from reference TRBV29-1 and TRBJ1-5): SAVISQKPSRDICQRGTSLTIQCQVDSQVTMMFWYRQQPGQSLTLIATANQGSEATYESGFVIDKFPISRPNLTFSTLTVSNMSPEDSSIYLCSVAENSNQPQHFGDGTRLSIL.

The chain combines TRBV7-2 with TRBJ2-7, with 7 bases matching TRBD2. CDR1 and CDR2 (germline): SGHTA, FQGNSA. V dropped 3 bases and J dropped 5; count of bases not matched to a gene: 7. The CDR3 spans 14 residues. The CDR3 reads CASSFTLGLHEQYF. Here the CDR3 DNA reads TGTGCCAGCAGCTTTACCCTGGGACTACACGAGCAGTACTTC.

The rearrangement uses TRBV20-1 and TRBJ2-3; D remains ambiguous. V lost 5 bases to trimming and J lost 4 bases, with 7 bases between them. In germline, CDR1 is DFQATT, CDR2 SNEGSKA (reference sequence). This CDR3 region has 11 residues. CDR3 DNA sequence: TGCAGTGCTTCGATCGCAGATACGCAGTATTTT. Its translation: CSASIADTQYF.

This clone appeared a single time. V usage is TRBV5-4 and J usage is TRBJ1-1, with D possibly being TRBD1 (6 bases). The CDR3 consists of 16 residues. Germline CDR1 is SGHNT and CDR2 is YYREEE (reference sequence). V was pared by 4 bases and J by 1 base, with 17 bases between. The CDR3: CASSQPKQGWNTEAFF. The CDR3, as DNA: TGTGCCAGCAGCCAACCCAAACAGGGCTGGAACACTGAAGCTTTCTTT.

The rearrangement uses TRBV4-2 and TRBJ2-2; 8 nucleotides agree with TRBD2. Trimming removed 0 bases from V and 1 base from J; junction bases left unmatched: 4. This CDR3 has 17 amino acids. Germline V gives CDR1 LGHNA, CDR2 YNFKEQ. The DNA for the CDR3 is TGTGCCAGCAGCCAAGATTGGCTAGCGGGGAACACCGGGGAGCTGTTTTTT. Its protein is CASSQDWLAGNTGELFF.

The chain uses TRBV5-1 and TRBJ2-3, with 7 bases identical to TRBD1. Germline trimming cut 4 bases from V and 6 bases from J; bases unmatched to any gene: 8. The CDR3 loop spans 14 amino acids. CDR1 is SGHRS, CDR2 YFSETQ, per germline. Here the CDR3 DNA reads TGCGCCAGCAGCAATGAACAGGGGTCGGATACGCAGTATTTT. Its protein product is CASSNEQGSDTQYF.

This rearrangement joins TRBV4-2 to TRBJ1-5, with D possibly being TRBD1 (5 bases). Germline V gene data show CDR1 as LGHNA and CDR2 as YNFKEQ. The CDR3 is 16 amino acids. V was shortened by 6 bases and J by 7 bases, with 22 bases between the two germline ends. The CDR3 DNA sequence: TGTGCCAGCAGTACCTTACCGACGGGGGGTCGACAGCCCCAGCATTTT. This sequence encodes CASSTLPTGGRQPQHF.

This chain connects TRBV4-2 to TRBJ1-2; TRBD1 might be the D (6 bases). Germline V gives CDR1 LGHNA, CDR2 YNFKEQ. V was clipped by 4 bases and J by 7 bases, with 16 bases between them. The CDR3 is 14 residues long. Here the CDR3 reads CASSPGGQESGYTF. The CDR3 region has the DNA TGTGCCAGCAGCCCCGGGGGGCAGGAGTCTGGCTACACCTTC.

J is TRBJ2-5 and V is TRBV5-1, with D possibly matching TRBD2 (6 bases). Germline lookup yields CDR1 SGHRS and CDR2 YFSETQ. V dropped 3 bases and J dropped 4 bases, with 19 bases sitting between them. This CDR3 region has 16 residues. CDR3 protein: CASSSNQRGGLETQYF. CDR3 DNA sequence: TGCGCCAGCAGCTCTAATCAAAGGGGAGGATTAGAGACCCAGTACTTC. The whole variable domain, remainder taken from reference TRBV5-1 and TRBJ2-5, is KAGVTQTPRYLIKTRGQQVTLSCSPISGHRSVSWYQQTPGQGLQFLFEYFSETQRNKGNFPGRFSGRQFSNSRSEMNVSTLELGDSALYLCASSSNQRGGLETQYFGPGTRLLVL.

The chain carries TRBV7-9 and TRBJ1-2; D is unclear. The CDR3 is 15 residues long. Germline V CDR1 and CDR2: SEHNR, FQNEAQ (reference sequence). The V end lost 1 base, the J end lost 4 bases, and 13 bases lay between the germline ends. CDR3 sequence reads: CASSLVQKRLYGYTF. The CDR3 DNA is TGTGCCAGCAGCTTAGTGCAGAAAAGGCTCTATGGCTACACCTTC.